Following are 5 T cell receptor beta chains from one sample sequenced in a study of blood T cell repertoires in COVID-19. Using immunoSEQ multiplex PCR, the repertoire was profiled, and TCRdb retains in-frame clones only, with some absent. This sample has 200,000 to 250,000 clones, with about 91% found just once. The sample taken for sequencing was PBMCs or T cells enriched from blood (not recorded which). These receptors were obtained from a man between 18 and 35 years old with acute COVID-19.

As to this clone: This sample also contains other DNA sequences that code for the same CDR3. This chain's CDR3 is CAWSVGGTEAFF. The CDR3 DNA reads TGTGCCTGGAGTGTGGGGGGGACTGAAGCTTTCTTT. The rearrangement links TRBV30 to TRBJ1-1; maybe TRBD1 (5 bases). V was cut by 0 bases and J by 5 bases, with 7 bases left in between. This CDR3 comprises 12 residues. Germline V gene data show CDR1 as GTSNPN and CDR2 as SVGIG (reference sequence).

DNA of the CDR3: TGTGCCAGCAGCTTAGTGGCTAGCATTTTCTACGAGCAGTACTTC. The encoded protein is CASSLVASIFYEQYF. V is TRBV7-9 and J is TRBJ2-7; D perhaps matches TRBD2 (5 bases). The CDR3 covers 15 residues. Germline CDR1 reads SEHNR; CDR2 reads FQNEAQ (reference sequence). The V end lost 1 base, the J end lost 3 bases, and 13 bases lay between the germline ends.

The rearrangement uses TRBV28 and TRBJ2-3; no firm D call. Germline CDR1 MDHEN, CDR2 SYDVKM. There are 13 residues in the CDR3. V was pared by 7 bases and J by 2 bases, with 10 bases between. CDR3 sequence: CASKTRNTDTQYF. In DNA form, the CDR3 reads TGTGCCAGCAAGACACGGAACACAGATACGCAGTATTTT.

This chain connects TRBV7-3 to TRBJ1-2; 8 bases match TRBD1. The CDR3 sequence is 12 residues long. Germline CDR1 is SGHTA and CDR2 is FQGTGA. V shed 4 bases, J shed 6 bases, and the junction held 1 base outside the gene matches. In DNA form, the CDR3 reads TGTGCCAGCAGCTCGACAGGGGATGGCTACACCTTC. This codes for CASSSTGDGYTF. Variable domain in full (rest from reference TRBV7-3 and TRBJ1-2): GAGVSQTPSNKVTEKGKYVELRCDPISGHTALYWYRQSLGQGPEFLIYFQGTGAADDSGLPNDRFFAVRPEGSVSTLKIQRTERGDSAVYLCASSSTGDGYTFGSGTRLTVV.

The rearrangement uses TRBV3-1 (or the pseudogene TRBV3-2) and TRBJ2-1; possible D gene TRBD1, 6 bases. The CDR3 covers 15 residues. Per the germline V gene, CDR1 is LGHDT and CDR2 is YNNKEL (reference sequence). V lost 6 bases and J lost 4, with 16 bases in between. The CDR3 DNA sequence: TGTGCCAGCAGGTCCCTCCACGGACAGTACAATGAGCAGTTCTTC. Translating it yields CASRSLHGQYNEQFF.